A selection of T cell receptor beta chains follows, all from one sample in a study of blood T cell repertoires in COVID-19. Method: immunoSEQ multiplex PCR; TCRdb's copy keeps in-frame clones and lacks some. The sample lists hundreds of thousands of clones; 75% to 85% were seen once. What was sequenced was peripheral blood. Receptors originate from a human donor in a cohort sampled during active COVID-19. Both conserved end residues are part of each CDR3. A D gene is named only where the DNA matches it firmly. Clone size, where shown, is once, few, many, or a class for clones that have expanded.

abundance: NA; len: 16; v_gene: TRBV30; d_gene: TRBD1; j_gene: TRBJ2-1; CDR3nt: TGTGCCTGGAGTGCCCGCGTCCGGGACAGGGCTAGGGAGCAGTTCTTC; CDR3aa: CAWSARVRDRAREQFF
abundance: NA; len: 15; v_gene: TRBV13; d_gene: NA; j_gene: TRBJ2-1; CDR3nt: TGTGCCAGCAGCTCCGGGCAGGGCTCCTACAATGAGCAGTTCTTC; CDR3aa: CASSSGQGSYNEQFF
abundance: NA; len: 15; v_gene: TRBV6-5; d_gene: NA; j_gene: TRBJ1-1; CDR3nt: TGTGCCAGCAGTCCGGAAAATTACCCAACAGGTGAAGCTTTCTTT; CDR3aa: CASSPENYPTGEAFF
abundance: NA; len: 12; v_gene: TRBV7-9; d_gene: NA; j_gene: TRBJ1-2; CDR3nt: TGTGCCAGCAGCCGGGAGGTGGAAGGCTACACCTTC; CDR3aa: CASSREVEGYTF
abundance: once; len: 14; v_gene: TRBV24-1; d_gene: TRBD1; j_gene: TRBJ2-1; CDR3nt: TGTGCCACCAGTAACCGGGACAGGGCCAATGAGCAGTTCTTC; CDR3aa: CATSNRDRANEQFF
abundance: once; len: 14; v_gene: TRBV5-1; d_gene: NA; j_gene: TRBJ2-7; CDR3nt: TGCGCCAGCAGCTCAGCTGCAGGAACCTACGAGCAGTACTTC; CDR3aa: CASSSAAGTYEQYF
abundance: NA; len: 13; v_gene: TRBV2; d_gene: NA; j_gene: TRBJ1-5; CDR3nt: TGTGCCAGCAGTGGACAGGGCAATCAGCCCCAGCATTTT; CDR3aa: CASSGQGNQPQHF
abundance: NA; len: 16; v_gene: TRBV6-6; d_gene: TRBD2; j_gene: TRBJ2-3; CDR3nt: TGTGCCAGCAGTTACACGTTAGCGGGAGGCACAGATACGCAGTATTTT; CDR3aa: CASSYTLAGGTDTQYF
abundance: NA; len: 16; v_gene: TRBV6-1; d_gene: NA; j_gene: TRBJ1-5; CDR3nt: TGTGCCAGCAGTGAAGCCGGGGGGGGTCGGCGGCAGCCCCAGCATTTT; CDR3aa: CASSEAGGGRRQPQHF
abundance: few; len: 15; v_gene: TRBV2; d_gene: NA; j_gene: TRBJ2-7; CDR3nt: TGTGCCAGCAGAAAAGGGACAAGGAGCTCCTACGAGCAGTACTTC; CDR3aa: CASRKGTRSSYEQYF
abundance: NA; len: 16; v_gene: TRBV20-1; d_gene: TRBD2; j_gene: TRBJ2-3; CDR3nt: TGCAGTGCTAGTGATCCCAGCGGGGGGCCGGGAGATACGCAGTATTTT; CDR3aa: CSASDPSGGPGDTQYF
abundance: NA; len: 12; v_gene: TRBV2; d_gene: NA; j_gene: TRBJ2-3; CDR3nt: TGTGCCAGCAGTATTAGGGGAGATACGCAGTATTTT; CDR3aa: CASSIRGDTQYF
abundance: NA; len: 16; v_gene: TRBV27; d_gene: TRBD1; j_gene: TRBJ1-1; CDR3nt: TGTGCCAGCAGTTTATTCAGGGGGTATGAGAACACTGAAGCTTTCTTT; CDR3aa: CASSLFRGYENTEAFF
abundance: NA; len: 14; v_gene: TRBV19; d_gene: TRBD1; j_gene: TRBJ2-1; CDR3nt: TGTGCCAGTAGTGCGAGGACAGGGTCAAATGAGCAGTTCTTC; CDR3aa: CASSARTGSNEQFF
abundance: NA; len: 18; v_gene: TRBV11-2; d_gene: TRBD1; j_gene: TRBJ1-2; CDR3nt: TGTGCCAGCAGCTTAGAGTTGAGTCCCGGGACAGGGTCCTATGGCTACACCTTC; CDR3aa: CASSLELSPGTGSYGYTF
abundance: NA; len: 15; v_gene: TRBV6-5; d_gene: NA; j_gene: TRBJ1-4; CDR3nt: TGTGCCAGCAGTTACACGGGGGGGCTTAATGAAAAACTGTTTTTT; CDR3aa: CASSYTGGLNEKLFF
abundance: NA; len: 12; v_gene: TRBV4-1; d_gene: NA; j_gene: TRBJ1-2; CDR3nt: TGCGCCAGCAGCCGCGACGGGGTTGGCTACACCTTC; CDR3aa: CASSRDGVGYTF
abundance: once; len: 15; v_gene: TRBV19; d_gene: TRBD1; j_gene: TRBJ1-4; CDR3nt: TGTGCCAGTAGTTCCGGACAGGCTCGGAATGAAAAACTGTTTTTT; CDR3aa: CASSSGQARNEKLFF
abundance: NA; len: 16; v_gene: TRBV7-9; d_gene: NA; j_gene: TRBJ1-2; CDR3nt: TGTGCCAGCAGCGCGGGAGGCGGGATTAATCGGGATGGCTACACCTTC; CDR3aa: CASSAGGGINRDGYTF
abundance: NA; len: 14; v_gene: TRBV9; d_gene: NA; j_gene: TRBJ2-7; CDR3nt: TGTGCCAGCACCAAGGGGCAGGGAGGCTACGAGCAGTACTTC; CDR3aa: CASTKGQGGYEQYF
abundance: NA; len: 15; v_gene: TRBV11-2; d_gene: TRBD1; j_gene: TRBJ1-2; CDR3nt: TGTGCCAGCAGCTTAGATGTGGGACAGTACTATGGCTACACCTTC; CDR3aa: CASSLDVGQYYGYTF
abundance: once; len: 12; v_gene: TRBV7-8; d_gene: NA; j_gene: TRBJ2-7; CDR3nt: TGTGCCAGCAGCGCTACGGCCTACGAGCAGTACTTC; CDR3aa: CASSATAYEQYF
abundance: NA; len: 15; v_gene: TRBV2; d_gene: TRBD1; j_gene: TRBJ2-5; CDR3nt: TGTGCCAGCAGGGGGGACAGGGGAGGCCAAGAGACCCAGTACTTC; CDR3aa: CASRGDRGGQETQYF
abundance: NA; len: 13; v_gene: TRBV29-1; d_gene: NA; j_gene: TRBJ2-2; CDR3nt: TGCAGCGTTGGGCAGGGTATAGCCGGGGAGCTGTTTTTT; CDR3aa: CSVGQGIAGELFF
abundance: NA; len: 16; v_gene: TRBV11-2; d_gene: NA; j_gene: TRBJ1-2; CDR3nt: TGTGCCAGCAGCCTAATCGGGCCCGGACAGTCTTATGGCTACACCTTC; CDR3aa: CASSLIGPGQSYGYTF
abundance: NA; len: 13; v_gene: TRBV6-5; d_gene: NA; j_gene: TRBJ1-1; CDR3nt: TGTGCCAGCACCTCGGCGGGAGGGACTGAAGCTTTCTTT; CDR3aa: CASTSAGGTEAFF
abundance: NA; len: 13; v_gene: TRBV23-1; d_gene: TRBD1; j_gene: TRBJ2-7; CDR3nt: TGCGCCAGCAGCGGTGGGACAGGTCGGGAGCAGTACTTC; CDR3aa: CASSGGTGREQYF
abundance: NA; len: 12; v_gene: TRBV6-5; d_gene: NA; j_gene: TRBJ1-6; CDR3nt: TGTGCCAGCAGTTACTCGAACAGGGAACTCCACTTT; CDR3aa: CASSYSNRELHF
abundance: once; len: 15; v_gene: TRBV3-1/TRBV3-2; d_gene: TRBD1; j_gene: TRBJ2-7; CDR3nt: TGTGCCAGCAGCCAAGGGACAGGCTCAGGGTTCAAGCAGTACTTC; CDR3aa: CASSQGTGSGFKQYF
abundance: NA; len: 11; v_gene: TRBV2; d_gene: NA; j_gene: TRBJ2-1; CDR3nt: TGTGCCAGCATAGGGGCGTCGACTCCGTTCTTC; CDR3aa: CASIGASTPFF
abundance: few; len: 18; v_gene: TRBV5-1; d_gene: TRBD2; j_gene: TRBJ2-2; CDR3nt: TGCGCCAGCAGCTTGGGCCTAGCGGGGGCCCTGAACACCGGGGAGCTGTTTTTT; CDR3aa: CASSLGLAGALNTGELFF
abundance: NA; len: 14; v_gene: TRBV5-1; d_gene: NA; j_gene: TRBJ2-7; CDR3nt: TGCGCCAGCAGCTTTCGGGGGAGGTCCCACGAGCAGTACTTC; CDR3aa: CASSFRGRSHEQYF
abundance: NA; len: 13; v_gene: TRBV6-1; d_gene: NA; j_gene: TRBJ1-1; CDR3nt: TGTGCCAGCAGTGACACAGTAAACACTGAAGCTTTCTTT; CDR3aa: CASSDTVNTEAFF
abundance: NA; len: 11; v_gene: TRBV5-6; d_gene: NA; j_gene: TRBJ2-7; CDR3nt: TGTGCCAGCAGCGCGGTTTACGAGCAGTACTTC; CDR3aa: CASSAVYEQYF
abundance: NA; len: 17; v_gene: TRBV27; d_gene: TRBD1; j_gene: TRBJ1-2; CDR3nt: TGTGCCAGCAGTCCAACACGGGACAGGGGGCCAGTGGGGGGCTACACCTTC; CDR3aa: CASSPTRDRGPVGGYTF
abundance: NA; len: 14; v_gene: TRBV19; d_gene: NA; j_gene: TRBJ2-7; CDR3nt: TGTGCCAGTAGTATAGATCGCGGGGCCTACGAGCAGTACTTC; CDR3aa: CASSIDRGAYEQYF
abundance: NA; len: 14; v_gene: TRBV24-1; d_gene: NA; j_gene: TRBJ1-2; CDR3nt: TGTGCCACCAGTGGTGACTCGGGGGACTATGGCTACACCTTC; CDR3aa: CATSGDSGDYGYTF
abundance: NA; len: 16; v_gene: TRBV19; d_gene: TRBD1; j_gene: TRBJ1-5; CDR3nt: TGTGCCAGTAGTATACGTGGACAGGGGAAAAATCAGCCCCAGCATTTT; CDR3aa: CASSIRGQGKNQPQHF
abundance: NA; len: 13; v_gene: TRBV14; d_gene: NA; j_gene: TRBJ2-1; CDR3nt: TGTGCCAGCAGCCCTGGGACTTACAATGAGCAGTTCTTC; CDR3aa: CASSPGTYNEQFF
abundance: NA; len: 12; v_gene: TRBV12-3/TRBV12-4; d_gene: NA; j_gene: TRBJ1-2; CDR3nt: TGTGCCAGCAGCCTCGACAGCTATGGCTACACCTTC; CDR3aa: CASSLDSYGYTF
abundance: NA; len: 11; v_gene: TRBV6-5; d_gene: NA; j_gene: TRBJ2-2; CDR3nt: TGTGCCAGCAGTATAGCCGGGGAGCTGTTTTTT; CDR3aa: CASSIAGELFF
abundance: NA; len: 13; v_gene: TRBV30; d_gene: TRBD2; j_gene: TRBJ2-1; CDR3nt: TGTGCCTGGACCCGGACTAGCGGAAATGAGCAGTTCTTC; CDR3aa: CAWTRTSGNEQFF